The 7 T cell receptor beta chains presented below share a single source sample, sequenced in a study of spatial heterogeneity in lung cancer. TCRdb redid the calling of the 5' RACE reads with MiXCR, one entry per CDR3 protein. The sample shows a few thousand distinct CDR3 sequences, approximately 3.5% of them seen only once. Time point meaning: sample taken at primary tumor resection. The material was lung tissue, obtained at surgery. The receptor set was obtained from a human donor with early-stage non-small cell lung cancer.

The sample holds many counts of this clonotype. This beta chain came through as a stray read in a library set up for alpha chains, and its size says little. The V gene is TRBV5-1, the J gene TRBJ1-2, with 9 bases matching TRBD1. CDR1 SGHRS and CDR2 YFSETQ come from the germline V gene. V trimming: 0 bases; J trimming: 8 bases; junction bases outside the gene matches: 8. The CDR3 covers 15 residues. This CDR3 reads CASSLAPGQGHGYTF. DNA for the CDR3: TGCGCCAGCAGCTTGGCCCCGGGACAGGGTCACGGCTACACCTTC.

This clonotype ranks as medium-sized (0.01 to 0.1%). In a library made to pick up alpha chains, this beta chain is a stray read with a size that means little. The gene calls are TRBV6-6 and TRBJ2-1; D is perhaps TRBD2 (6 bases). Trimming removed 0 bases from V and 5 bases from J, with 14 bases in between. Germline V gene lookup returns CDR1 MNHNY and CDR2 SVGAGI (reference sequence). The CDR3 length is 16 residues. The CDR3 protein is CASSYSLPGVHNEQFF. CDR3 DNA sequence: TGTGCCAGCAGTTACTCCTTACCGGGGGTACACAATGAGCAGTTCTTC.

There are a few counts of this clonotype. As an off-target read in a library built for alpha chains, this beta chain has a frequency of little significance. The genes are TRBV9 and TRBJ1-1; D is perhaps TRBD1 (5 bases). This CDR3 region has 13 residues. The V end was cut by 4 bases, the J end by 3 bases, with 10 bases between. Germline CDR1 is SGDLS and CDR2 is YYNGEE. The DNA of the CDR3 is TGTGCCAGCAGCTCCGGGGCCCACACTGAAGCTTTCTTT. Translated: CASSSGAHTEAFF.

This clonotype ranks as medium-sized (0.01 to 0.1%). For a library built for alpha chains, this beta chain is a stray read; little rests on its size. CDR3 DNA sequence: TGTGCCAGCAGCATGGACAGCCCTAACTATGGCTACACCTTC. It translates to CASSMDSPNYGYTF. The chain uses TRBV6-5 and TRBJ1-2; TRBD1 might be the D (6 bases). CDR1 and CDR2 (germline): MNHEY, SVGAGI. V lost 6 bases to trimming and J lost 0 bases, with 11 bases between them. The CDR3 consists of 14 residues.

Relative to its sample, this clonotype is medium-sized. The library was built for alpha chains, so this beta chain is an off-target read and its size means little. The rearrangement uses TRBV10-1 and TRBJ2-2; the match to TRBD1 covers 7 bases. The V gene end was trimmed by 3 bases and the J gene end by 3 bases; junction bases not matched to a gene: 4. From germline, CDR1 is WNHNN and CDR2 SYGVQD (reference sequence). The CDR3 runs 15 residues. The DNA of the CDR3 is TGCGCCAGCAGTGATGTACAGGGGTACACCGGGGAGCTGTTTTTT. This encodes CASSDVQGYTGELFF.

This clonotype is classed as large. This beta chain is off target for a library built for alpha chains, so its abundance means little. The CDR3 DNA is TGTGCCAGCAGCTTCTCTGACAGGGAACAATCAGATACGCAGTATTTT. Amino acid sequence: CASSFSDREQSDTQYF. The V call is TRBV11-3, the J call TRBJ2-3; 7 nucleotides match TRBD1. This CDR3 is 16 amino acids long. The V segment lost 3 bases and the J segment 4 bases; nucleotides outside the gene matches: 10. Germline CDR1 is SGHNT and CDR2 is YENEEA.

Details on this clonotype: Within a library made for alpha chains, this beta chain is off target, and its count is uninformative. This sequence joins TRBV12-3 or TRBV12-4 and TRBJ2-5; D may be TRBD1 or TRBD2 (6 bases each). This CDR3 spans 14 amino acids. The V end was cut by 3 bases, the J end by 4 bases, with 12 bases between. In nucleotides, the CDR3 is TGTGCCAGCAGTTTTAGAGGGGGAGGAGAGACCCAGTACTTC. Translated, it gives CASSFRGGGETQYF.